Each of the 14 T cell receptor beta chains below was sequenced from the same sample in a study of response to subunit inactivated influenza vaccine (dated by TCRdb to the late 2010s). Library method: RT-PCR. The reads were generated on an Illumina HiSeq 2500. TCRdb reran the public reads through fastp at Q25 and MiXCR, keeping productive beta chains. Entries that share a CDR3 protein sequence are merged under the most common genes and DNA. Recorded for this sample are 500,000 to 550,000 distinct CDR3 sequences; less than 8% of them occurred a single time. Clones ranked in the top ten supply over 10% of the sample. Sample: PBMCs from blood, taken less than 30 months after vaccination. The source of these receptors is a man between 45 and 75 years old who received an inactivated influenza vaccine. Donor details come from another sample of the same person, matched by shared clones.

This chain connects TRBV6-6 to TRBJ2-1; D might be TRBD1 or TRBD2, each matching 5 bases. Germline-derived CDR1 and CDR2 are MNHNY and SVGAGI (reference sequence). This CDR3 spans 13 amino acids. The V gene lost 7 bases and the J gene lost 5 bases, with 12 bases spanning the gap. The CDR3 DNA sequence: TGTGCCAGCATCCAGGGACGCCACAATGAGCAGTTCTTC. Translation gives CASIQGRHNEQFF.

This clonotype has a count of ten or more. The V and J genes are TRBV29-1 and TRBJ2-1, with TRBD1 identical over 8 bases. J lost 6 bases, V lost 2 bases, and 9 bases had no gene match. Germline V gene lookup returns CDR1 SQVTM and CDR2 ANQGSEA. This CDR3 contains 15 residues. CDR3 loop: CSVERRQGMGNEQFF. DNA of the CDR3: TGCAGCGTTGAACGTAGACAGGGGATGGGCAATGAGCAGTTCTTC.

This clonotype has ten or more counts. The chain is built from TRBV4-2 and TRBJ2-2; 10 nucleotides agree with TRBD1. Germline loops: CDR1 LGHNA, CDR2 YNFKEQ. Trimming cost V 4 bases and J 6 bases; bases outside gene matches: 8. The CDR3 loop spans 16 amino acids. CDR3 amino acids: CASSRTGQGLSGELFF. DNA of the CDR3: TGTGCCAGCAGCCGAACGGGACAGGGGTTATCCGGGGAGCTGTTTTTT.

This clonotype was counted at least ten times. V gene TRBV12-3 or TRBV12-4 combines with J gene TRBJ2-5; D not certain. The CDR3 sequence is 13 residues long. V was shortened by 3 bases and J by 1 base, with 6 bases between the two germline ends. The CDR3 here is CASSFPPQETQYF. The CDR3 nucleotides read TGTGCCAGCAGTTTCCCGCCCCAAGAGACCCAGTACTTC.

This sequence joins TRBV29-1 and TRBJ2-1; 14 nucleotides align to TRBD2. Germline loops: CDR1 SQVTM, CDR2 ANQGSEA. Trimming cost V 4 bases and J 9 bases; bases outside gene matches: 14. This CDR3 region has 17 residues. The CDR3 loop is CSVAGLAGASRGGEQFF. DNA for the CDR3: TGCAGCGTTGCGGGACTAGCGGGGGCCTCACGGGGGGGTGAGCAGTTCTTC.

The table lists this clonotype with many counts. The V and J genes are TRBV20-1 and TRBJ1-1; TRBD1 matches at 9 bases. The V and J ends lost 5 bases and 3 bases, in that order; junction bases with no gene match: 10. Germline CDR1 reads DFQATT; CDR2 reads SNEGSKA (reference sequence). The CDR3 is 15 residues long. The CDR3 DNA reads as TGCAGTGCTTTCAAAACCAGGACAGGGGACACTGAAGCTTTCTTT. Translated, it gives CSAFKTRTGDTEAFF.

This clonotype has just a few counts. The rearrangement uses TRBV5-1 and TRBJ1-1, with a tentative D call TRBD1 (5 bases). This CDR3 spans 13 amino acids. Germline-derived CDR1 and CDR2 are SGHRS and YFSETQ. V was cut by 7 bases and J by 2 bases, with 12 bases left in between. In DNA form, the CDR3 reads TGCGCCAGCCACAGGTCTCTTAACACTGAAGCTTTCTTT. This codes for CASHRSLNTEAFF.

The chain employs TRBV4-2 and TRBJ2-1; the D gene is possibly TRBD2 (6 bases). This CDR3 has 15 amino acids. Looked up from germline, CDR1 is LGHNA and CDR2 is YNFKEQ. V dropped 4 bases and J dropped 4 bases, with 14 bases sitting between them. As DNA, the CDR3 is TGTGCCAGCAGCCGAGACGGGAGAGAGTACAATGAGCAGTTCTTC. Its protein is CASSRDGREYNEQFF.

The gene calls are TRBV12-3 or TRBV12-4 and TRBJ2-1; TRBD2 aligns across 11 bases. The CDR3 has 16 residues. Losses at the gene ends were 6 bases for V and 5 bases for J; bases not matched to a gene: 9. The CDR3 protein is CASRNPLAGVDNEQFF. The DNA for the CDR3 is TGTGCCAGCAGGAACCCACTAGCGGGAGTAGACAATGAGCAGTTCTTC.

The J gene is TRBJ2-5, the V gene TRBV12-3 or TRBV12-4; TRBD1 matches 8 bases. V gave up 7 bases and J gave up 2 bases; unmatched junction bases: 6. The CDR3 length is 14 residues. The CDR3 spells CASTPTGGQETQYF. CDR3 DNA sequence: TGTGCCAGCACTCCCACAGGGGGACAAGAGACCCAGTACTTC.

This clonotype was observed a handful of times. This sequence joins TRBV7-2 and TRBJ2-1, with D perhaps matching TRBD2 (5 bases). This CDR3 comprises 13 residues. Looked up from germline, CDR1 is SGHTA and CDR2 is FQGNSA. V lost 2 bases and J 7 bases, leaving 9 bases between the germline ends. DNA for the CDR3: TGTGCCAGCAGCTTACCTAGCTTAAATGAGCAGTTCTTC. This gives the protein CASSLPSLNEQFF.

Many counts were recorded for this clonotype. This chain uses TRBV3-1 with TRBJ1-6; TRBD1 is a possible D gene (6 bases). The CDR3 extends over 14 amino acids. Germline V gives CDR1 LGHDT, CDR2 YNNKEL (reference sequence). V was shortened by 5 bases and J by 13 bases, with 18 bases between the two germline ends. CDR3: CASSARDTSTPLHF. The CDR3, as DNA: TGTGCCAGCAGCGCCCGGGACACGAGTACCCCCCTCCACTTT.

The gene calls are TRBV7-6 and TRBJ1-4, with D possibly TRBD1 on 5 matching bases. The germline gives CDR1 SGHVS, CDR2 FNYEAQ. The CDR3 is made up of 14 amino acids. Trimming took off 2 bases at V and 5 bases at J, with 9 bases between the two ends. The CDR3 nucleotides read TGTGCCAGCAGCTTAATGACAGAGAATGAAAAACTGTTTTTT. Residues: CASSLMTENEKLFF. Looking up the rest from reference TRBV7-6 and TRBJ1-4 gives the full variable domain: GAGVSQSPRYKVTKRGQDVALRCDPISGHVSLYWYRQALGQGPEFLTYFNYEAQQDKSGLPNDRFSAERPEGSISTLTIQRTEQRDSAMYRCASSLMTENEKLFFGSGTQLSVL.

This clonotype was seen at least ten times. The CDR3 sequence: CASSSPPPGEKTDTQYF. CDR3 nucleotides: TGTGCCAGCAGCAGCCCCCCGCCAGGGGAGAAGACAGATACGCAGTATTTT. The V gene is TRBV12-3 or TRBV12-4, the J gene TRBJ2-3; TRBD1 is a possible D gene (6 bases). Trimming left V 6 bases short and J 3 bases short, with 22 bases between. This CDR3 spans 17 amino acids.